A selection of T cell receptor beta chains follows, all from one sample in a study of T cells in Graves' hyperthyroidism and ophthalmopathy. TCRdb reprocessed the multiplex PCR reads with MiXCR, giving one entry per CDR3 protein. Among 150,000 to 200,000 distinct CDR3 sequences listed, approximately 9% were seen once. The sequenced sample was blood. The receptors here all came from a woman aged 18-30 years with Graves' hyperthyroidism that later progressed to Graves' ophthalmopathy. Each CDR3 is given without its conserved first and last residue.

TRBV29-1,TRBJ2-3,SVLVGGGDTQY
TRBV28,TRBJ2-1,ASSALAGNSYNEQF
TRBV19,TRBJ1-1,ASRSQSGGQTNTEAF
TRBV11-2,TRBJ2-5,ASSLSTGGQETQY
TRBV10-3,TRBJ1-1,AISDQPGRGFPSEAF
TRBV30,TRBJ1-6,AWSTGVDNSPLH
TRBV7-6,TRBJ1-6,ASSAGTGAPLH
TRBV6-1,TRBJ2-3,ASSAERGSTDTQY
TRBV5-1,TRBJ2-5,ASSLALTSGSSETQY
TRBV2,TRBJ1-2,ASSEGLQGLKNYGYT
TRBV9,TRBJ1-1,ASSVVGNARAEAF
TRBV2,TRBJ1-2,ASRWDLYGYT
TRBV7-9,TRBJ2-5,ASSLQRRGGGETQY
TRBV7-2,TRBJ2-5,ASSFKPGPQETQY
TRBV3-1,TRBJ2-7,ASSQASGSSEQY
TRBV15,TRBJ1-6,ATSRDRGGRSYNSPLH
TRBV20-1,TRBJ1-2,SASGDRGVYGYT
TRBV6-2/TRBV6-3,TRBJ2-4,ASSYSGRNIQY
TRBV28,TRBJ2-1,ASMHSHYNEQF
TRBV19,TRBJ1-5,ASIPGTGGSNQPQH
TRBV12-3/TRBV12-4,TRBJ2-2,ASSPTPAGELF
TRBV6-1,TRBJ1-2,ASSLSQRRGYT
TRBV2,TRBJ2-5,ASRANQETQY
TRBV7-2,TRBJ2-2,ASSPRWGTENTGELF
TRBV5-6,TRBJ1-1,ASSLGGTASAF